Following are 29 T cell receptor beta chains from one sample sequenced in a study of beta chain features in type 1 diabetes. Expressed TCRB transcripts were sequenced because the isolated RNA had all been reverse transcribed beforehand. TCRdb's copy holds only in-frame clones and misses some; the assay was immunoSEQ multiplex PCR. This table holds roughly 53,000 clones, under 55% found once. Study observations and caveats: When Type 1 diabetes patients were examined, their TCRB CDR3s proved moderately but significantly shorter in all four CD4+ subsets.

These receptors have no known antigen. Sequenced input: Tregs from blood. The receptors derive from a man aged 30-40 years with type 1 diabetes.

V and J are TRBV10-3 and TRBJ1-2; the match to TRBD1 covers 7 bases. CDR3 length: 15 amino acids. The germline V gene has CDR1 ENHRY and CDR2 SYGVKD. With 0 bases clipped from V and 0 bases from J, the junction kept 1 base outside the gene matches. Here the CDR3 DNA reads TGTGCCATCAGTGAGTCCACAGGGGCTAACTATGGCTACACCTTC. It codes for CAISESTGANYGYTF.

The V gene is TRBV6-1, the J gene TRBJ2-7; TRBD2 matches at 7 bases. The V gene's germline CDR1 is MNHNS and CDR2 SASEGT. The CDR3 is made up of 14 amino acids. J gave up 2 bases and V 6 bases, and 7 bases lay outside the gene matches. CDR3 sequence: CASSAARGAYEQYF. DNA of the CDR3: TGTGCCAGCAGCGCGGCCCGGGGGGCCTACGAGCAGTACTTC.

This clone appeared a few times. The J gene is TRBJ2-2, the V gene TRBV7-9, with D perhaps matching TRBD2 (5 bases). The ends were cut back, 3 bases at V and 5 bases at J, with 13 bases in the middle. The CDR3 covers 15 residues. Per germline, CDR1 SEHNR and CDR2 FQNEAQ (reference sequence). The CDR3 coding sequence is TGTGCCAGCAGCTTTTACTCAGGCGGGACCGGGGAGCTGTTTTTT. Translating gives CASSFYSGGTGELFF.

The chain joins TRBV7-9 to TRBJ2-7; 11 nucleotides align to TRBD2. The length of the CDR3 is 15 residues. With V trimmed by 5 bases and J by 3 bases, 6 bases remained unmatched. CDR1 is SEHNR and CDR2 is FQNEAQ in the germline V gene (reference sequence). The CDR3 nucleotides read TGTGCCAGCAGCCTTAGCGGGAGGGCCCTCTACGAGCAGTACTTC. This sequence encodes CASSLSGRALYEQYF.

This clone came up a few times. V and J are TRBV28 and TRBJ1-4; TRBD1 aligns across 7 bases. V shed 6 bases and J 2 bases; nucleotides not matched to a gene: 3. This CDR3 spans 14 amino acids. Germline CDR1 and CDR2: MDHEN and SYDVKM. As DNA, the CDR3 is TGTGCCAGCAGCCGACAGGGTACTAATGAAAAACTGTTTTTT. It translates to CASSRQGTNEKLFF.

The rearrangement links TRBV2 to TRBJ1-1; D unclear. CDR1 and CDR2 (germline): SNHLY, FYNNEI. CDR3 length: 17 amino acids. Trimming stripped 5 bases from V and 5 bases from J, with 24 bases between. The CDR3 region has the DNA TGTGCCAGCAGTCGGGATCATAATAGAAGGTCGGGTACTGAAGCTTTCTTT. As protein: CASSRDHNRRSGTEAFF.

There are a few counts of this clone. V and J are TRBV27 and TRBJ2-5; 8 nucleotides match TRBD2. CDR1 is MNHEY and CDR2 is SMNVEV in the germline V gene (reference sequence). The junction had 20 bases not matched to a gene; V was cut back by 4 bases and J by 4 bases. The CDR3 length is 19 residues. Here the CDR3 DNA reads TGTGCCAGCAGTTCGGTGGGTTTTGGCGGGAGGCAGAAAATAGAGACCCAGTACTTC. It is translated as CASSSVGFGGRQKIETQYF.

This rearrangement joins TRBV7-2 to TRBJ2-3; 7 nucleotides match TRBD1. The CDR3 runs to 16 residues. Germline-derived CDR1 and CDR2 are SGHTA and FQGNSA. After removal of 5 bases from V and 2 bases from J, the junction contained 10 bases not matched to a gene. The CDR3 here is CASSPRTGRYTDTQYF. The CDR3 DNA sequence: TGTGCCAGCAGCCCAAGGACAGGCCGGTACACAGATACGCAGTATTTT.

Only one count was recorded for this clone. The J gene is TRBJ1-5, the V gene TRBV6-1, with 10 bases that match TRBD1. The germline gives CDR1 MNHNS, CDR2 SASEGT. V was pared by 7 bases and J by 6 bases, with 9 bases of the junction left unmatched. The CDR3 totals 15 residues. The CDR3 coding sequence is TGTGCCAGCATTGGGGACAGGGGATTGGGTCAGCCCCAGCATTTT. Translating it yields CASIGDRGLGQPQHF.

This clone was recorded a few times. The gene calls are TRBV19 and TRBJ2-7, with 10 bases identical to TRBD2. The CDR3 consists of 13 residues. Trimming took 10 bases from V and 1 from J; bases not matched to a gene: 4. The germline CDR1 and CDR2 sequences are LNHDA and SQIVND (reference sequence). In nucleotides, the CDR3 is TGTGCCAAGCTAGCGGGGGAATCCTACGAGCAGTACTTC. Protein sequence: CAKLAGESYEQYF.

This clone was recorded a few times. The chain joins TRBV2 to TRBJ2-3, with 11 bases matching TRBD2. The germline V gene has CDR1 SNHLY and CDR2 FYNNEI. Trimming cost V 1 base and J 6 bases; bases outside gene matches: 6. The CDR3 sequence is 16 residues long. Here the CDR3 reads CASSEEASGRLDTQYF. The CDR3 coding sequence is TGTGCCAGCAGTGAAGAGGCTAGCGGGAGGTTGGATACGCAGTATTTT.

This clone appeared a few times. One end of the junction is discordant with germline, which a read error may explain. The rearrangement uses TRBV7-7 and TRBJ2-1; TRBD2 might be the D (6 bases). This CDR3 has 12 residues. Germline assignment: CDR1 SSHAT and CDR2 FNYEAQ (reference sequence). The CDR3: CASSFPGTQQFF. In DNA, the CDR3 is TGTGCTAGCAGCTTTCCCGGGACTCAGCAGTTCTTC.

This clone has a handful of counts. The rearrangement uses TRBV29-1 and TRBJ2-5, with D perhaps TRBD2 (5 bases). Germline CDR1 and CDR2: SQVTM and ANQGSEA. The germline V and J ends were trimmed by 5 bases and 1 base, with 8 bases remaining between them. CDR3 size: 12 residues. DNA of the CDR3: TGCAGCGTTTCGGGAATCCAAGAGACCCAGTACTTC. Translating gives CSVSGIQETQYF. The whole variable domain, remainder taken from reference TRBV29-1 and TRBJ2-5, is SAVISQKPSRDICQRGTSLTIQCQVDSQVTMMFWYRQQPGQSLTLIATANQGSEATYESGFVIDKFPISRPNLTFSTLTVSNMSPEDSSIYLCSVSGIQETQYFGPGTRLLVL.

The chain couples TRBV28 to TRBJ1-1; D possibly corresponds to TRBD1 (5 bases). The V gene lost 5 bases and the J gene lost 0 bases, with 19 bases spanning the gap. The length of the CDR3 is 17 residues. The germline V gene encodes CDR1 MDHEN and CDR2 SYDVKM. Written as DNA, the CDR3 is TGTGCCAGCAGTCTACCCCGACAGTTTATCCTGAACACTGAAGCTTTCTTT. It is translated as CASSLPRQFILNTEAFF.

This clone was observed a handful of times. This chain joins TRBV4-3 and TRBJ2-1, with TRBD2 matching 11 bases. Losses at the gene ends were 0 bases for V and 11 bases for J; bases not matched to a gene: 3. The CDR3 has 14 amino acids. CDR1 is LGHNA, CDR2 YSLEER, per germline. CDR3: CASSQDLAGGQQFF. The CDR3 coding sequence is TGCGCCAGCAGCCAAGATCTAGCGGGAGGCCAGCAGTTCTTC.

The chain joins TRBV7-9 to TRBJ1-1; 9 bases agree with TRBD1. With 5 bases clipped from V and 0 bases from J, the junction kept 4 bases outside the gene matches. The CDR3 is 15 amino acids. The germline gives CDR1 SEHNR, CDR2 FQNEAQ (reference sequence). The CDR3 spells CASSKGQGLNTEAFF. CDR3 in DNA: TGTGCCAGCAGCAAGGGACAGGGACTGAACACTGAAGCTTTCTTT.

The chain is built from TRBV25-1 and TRBJ1-4; TRBD1 is a possible D gene (5 bases). Germline V CDR1 and CDR2: MGHDK, SYGVNS. The V gene lost 1 base and the J gene lost 3 bases, with 12 bases spanning the gap. The CDR3 covers 16 residues. The CDR3 loop reads CASSESAGFANEKLFF. In DNA, the CDR3 is TGTGCCAGCAGTGAATCCGCAGGGTTTGCTAATGAAAAACTGTTTTTT.

This clone was recorded only once. The chain couples TRBV5-1 to TRBJ2-7; 9 nucleotides agree with TRBD2. From germline, CDR1 is SGHRS and CDR2 YFSETQ. This CDR3 comprises 16 residues. With V trimmed by 3 bases and J by 6 bases, 13 bases remained unmatched. The CDR3 sequence is CASSWAGIAGESEQYF. The CDR3 nucleotides are TGCGCCAGCAGCTGGGCCGGGATAGCGGGAGAGTCCGAGCAGTACTTC.

The V gene is TRBV19, the J gene TRBJ2-3, with D hard to call. The CDR3 has 16 residues. In germline, CDR1 is LNHDA, CDR2 SQIVND (reference sequence). Trimming shortened V by 4 bases and J by 0 bases, and 14 bases separated the two germline ends. This chain's CDR3 is CASSRSQRTSTDTQYF. The CDR3 nucleotides are TGTGCCAGTAGTAGGTCCCAGCGTACGAGCACAGATACGCAGTATTTT.

The genes are TRBV7-9 and TRBJ2-2, with TRBD2 matching over 7 bases. Trimming cost V 5 bases and J 5 bases; bases outside gene matches: 8. This CDR3 contains 15 residues. The germline CDR1 and CDR2 sequences are SEHNR and FQNEAQ (reference sequence). The CDR3 sequence is CASSLNAGVTGELFF. Here the CDR3 DNA reads TGTGCCAGCAGCCTGAACGCGGGAGTTACCGGGGAGCTGTTTTTT.

In the case of this clone: The sample holds other DNA sequences that translate to the same CDR3. The chain combines TRBV5-1 with TRBJ2-7; 10 bases are a match to TRBD2. Trimming at V came to 0 bases and at J to 5 bases, leaving 2 bases not matched to a gene. The length of the CDR3 is 14 residues. The germline CDR1 and CDR2 sequences are SGHRS and YFSETQ. CDR3 coding DNA: TGCGCCAGCAGCTTGGGTCTAGCGGGAGACGAGCAGTACTTC. Translating gives CASSLGLAGDEQYF.

V usage is TRBV6-1 and J usage is TRBJ1-6; TRBD1 is a possible D gene (6 bases). The germline V and J ends were trimmed by 8 bases and 5 bases, with 10 bases remaining between them. The CDR3 is 13 amino acids. Germline CDR1 and CDR2: MNHNS and SASEGT. CDR3 sequence (DNA): TGTGCCAGCCGGGACACCCATAATTCACCCCTCCACTTT. Translation: CASRDTHNSPLHF.

This clone occurred a few times. The CDR3 here is CASSLTDGGYTF. Written as DNA, the CDR3 is TGTGCCAGCAGCTTGACAGACGGGGGCTACACCTTC. The chain combines TRBV7-2 with TRBJ1-2, with D possibly TRBD1 on 5 matching bases. Germline V gives CDR1 SGHTA, CDR2 FQGNSA. Trimming took off 3 bases at V and 8 bases at J, with 10 bases between the two ends. The CDR3 spans 12 residues.

The rearrangement links TRBV7-2 to TRBJ2-3; 9 nucleotides match TRBD2. Germline loops: CDR1 SGHTA, CDR2 FQGNSA. CDR3 length equals 16 residues. V lost 2 bases, J lost 2 bases, and 5 bases stayed unmatched. The CDR3 sequence is CASSLRAGGYTDTQYF. In nucleotides, the CDR3 is TGTGCCAGCAGCTTACGAGCGGGAGGCTACACAGATACGCAGTATTTT.

The chain links TRBV7-3 to TRBJ2-1; D may be TRBD2 (6 bases). The ends were cut back, 5 bases at V and 4 bases at J, with 12 bases in the middle. The CDR3 covers 14 residues. The V gene's germline CDR1 is SGHTA and CDR2 FQGTGA. The CDR3, as DNA: TGTGCCAGCAGCCCGACTAGTTCATACAATGAGCAGTTCTTC. This codes for CASSPTSSYNEQFF. The complete variable domain, with remaining parts taken from reference TRBV7-3 and TRBJ2-1, reads GAGVSQTPSNKVTEKGKYVELRCDPISGHTALYWYRQSLGQGPEFLIYFQGTGAADDSGLPNDRFFAVRPEGSVSTLKIQRTERGDSAVYLCASSPTSSYNEQFFGPGTRLTVL.

This clone turned up a few times. The chain uses TRBV6-1 and TRBJ2-1; perhaps TRBD2 as D (5 bases). The CDR3 covers 12 residues. Trimming stripped 8 bases from V and 5 bases from J, with 10 bases between. Germline CDR1 MNHNS, CDR2 SASEGT. CDR3 sequence (DNA): TGTGCCAGCCGCCGCGGGCACAATGAGCAGTTCTTC. Translating gives CASRRGHNEQFF.

The rearrangement links TRBV29-1 to TRBJ2-3, with 10 bases lining up with TRBD1. From germline, CDR1 is SQVTM and CDR2 ANQGSEA. The junction had 2 bases not matched to a gene; V was cut back by 5 bases and J by 3 bases. This CDR3 is 13 amino acids long. CDR3 bases: TGCAGCGTTCGGACAGGGGGGACAGATACGCAGTATTTT. This gives the protein CSVRTGGTDTQYF.

This clone was counted a single time. The gene calls are TRBV6-6 and TRBJ2-7; tentatively, D is TRBD2 (6 bases). The length of the CDR3 is 15 residues. V was trimmed by 5 bases and J by 4 bases, leaving 18 bases between them. The germline gives CDR1 MNHNY, CDR2 SVGAGI (reference sequence). Here the CDR3 reads CASSTAGAGSYEQYF. CDR3 sequence (DNA): TGTGCCAGCAGTACAGCGGGTGCCGGTTCTTACGAGCAGTACTTC.

The chain joins TRBV18 to TRBJ2-1; 9 bases line up with TRBD2. The CDR3 covers 15 residues. The trim removed 3 bases at V and 7 bases at J, leaving 7 bases unmatched. Germline CDR1 KGHSH, CDR2 LQKENI. The CDR3 DNA reads as TGTGCCAGCTCACCGGTAGCGGGAGATTTGAATGAGCAGTTCTTC. Its translation is CASSPVAGDLNEQFF.